This T cell receptor (beta chain) was sequenced for a study of shared clonotypes between healthy human individuals. Using immunoSEQ multiplex PCR, the repertoire was profiled, and TCRdb retains in-frame clones only, with some absent. This table has approximately 940,000 clones, around three quarters appearing once. In regard to this clone: Its target is unknown. Other DNA variants within this sample encode the same CDR3.

Broader study findings: Large depth notwithstanding, sorted-subset sequencing proved incomplete by rarefaction.

The sequence came from a man younger than 35 in good health. Sequences were obtained from memory CD4+ T cells sorted from blood. Subset indicated: CD45RA-negative fraction.

DNA for the CDR3: TGTGCCAGCTCACCACCAGCGGGAGTGTACAATGAGCAGTTCTTC. Its protein is CASSPPAGVYNEQFF. The chain is built from TRBV18 and TRBJ2-1, with 8 bases identical to TRBD2. V was clipped by 0 bases and J by 4 bases; unmatched bases: 2. The CDR3 length is 15 residues. Germline assignment: CDR1 KGHSH and CDR2 LQKENI.